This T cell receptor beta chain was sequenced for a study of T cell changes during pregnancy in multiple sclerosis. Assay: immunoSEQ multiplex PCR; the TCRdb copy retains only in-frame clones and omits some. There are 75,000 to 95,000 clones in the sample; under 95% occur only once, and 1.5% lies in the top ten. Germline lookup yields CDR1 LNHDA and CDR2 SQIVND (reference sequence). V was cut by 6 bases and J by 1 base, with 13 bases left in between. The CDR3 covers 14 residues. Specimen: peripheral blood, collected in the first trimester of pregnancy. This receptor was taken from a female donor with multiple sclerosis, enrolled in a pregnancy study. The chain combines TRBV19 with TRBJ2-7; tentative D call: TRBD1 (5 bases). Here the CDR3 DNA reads TGTGCCAGTAGCCCGACAGTAATTTCCTACGAGCAGTACTTC. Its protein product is CASSPTVISYEQYF.